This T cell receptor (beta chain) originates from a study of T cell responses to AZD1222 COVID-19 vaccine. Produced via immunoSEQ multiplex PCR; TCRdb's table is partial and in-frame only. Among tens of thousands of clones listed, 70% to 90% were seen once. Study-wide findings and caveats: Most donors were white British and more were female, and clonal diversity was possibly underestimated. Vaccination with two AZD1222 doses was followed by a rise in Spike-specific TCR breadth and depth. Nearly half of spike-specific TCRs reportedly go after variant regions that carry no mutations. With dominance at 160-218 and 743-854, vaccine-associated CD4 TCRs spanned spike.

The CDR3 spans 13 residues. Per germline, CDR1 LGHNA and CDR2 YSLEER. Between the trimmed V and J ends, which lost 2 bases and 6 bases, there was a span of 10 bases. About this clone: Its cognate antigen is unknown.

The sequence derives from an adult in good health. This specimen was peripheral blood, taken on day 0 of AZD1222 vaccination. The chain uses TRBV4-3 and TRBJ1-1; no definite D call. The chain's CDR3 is CASSQLTAAEAFF. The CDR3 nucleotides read TGCGCCAGCAGCCAACTAACAGCCGCTGAAGCTTTCTTT.